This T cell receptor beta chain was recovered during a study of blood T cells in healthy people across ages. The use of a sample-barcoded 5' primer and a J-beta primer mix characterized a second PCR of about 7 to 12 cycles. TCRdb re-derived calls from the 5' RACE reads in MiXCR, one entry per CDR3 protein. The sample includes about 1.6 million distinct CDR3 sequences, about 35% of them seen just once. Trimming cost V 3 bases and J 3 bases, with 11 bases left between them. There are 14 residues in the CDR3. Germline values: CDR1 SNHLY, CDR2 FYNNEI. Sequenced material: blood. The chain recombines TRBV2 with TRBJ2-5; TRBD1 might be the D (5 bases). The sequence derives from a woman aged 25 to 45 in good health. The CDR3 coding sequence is TGTGCCAGCAGTGAGCCAGGGTGGGAAGAGACCCAGTACTTC. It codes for CASSEPGWEETQYF.